These 21 T cell receptor beta chains came from one sample sequenced in a study of cytomegalovirus exposure and HLA in healthy donors (dated by TCRdb to between 2016 and 2019). To prepare the library, the immunoSEQ multiplex PCR assay was applied. The multiplex PCR relied on a mix of 60 forward primers for TCR Vbeta segments and 13 reverse primers for TCR Jbeta segments. TCRdb carries this immuneACCESS record with in-frame sequences only. Its versions omit some clonotypes, under half of them owing to an unresolved V gene in the studies checked, with the rest unexplained. The sample has over 150,000 clones on record, 80% to 90% of them singletons. The biggest ten clones account for around 13% of the sample. The sequenced sample consisted of PBMCs. All receptors derive from a woman aged 45 to 65 in good health and CMV-seronegative.

V usage is TRBV7-3 and J usage is TRBJ1-2, with 7 bases identical to TRBD1. This CDR3 region has 14 residues. Germline CDR1 SGHTA, CDR2 FQGTGA. V shed 5 bases, J shed 0 bases, and the junction held 3 bases outside the gene matches. Here the CDR3 DNA reads TGTGCCAGCAGCCCCGACAGGGCTAACTATGGCTACACCTTC. It specifies CASSPDRANYGYTF.

The chain recombines TRBV30 with TRBJ2-7, with a tentative D call TRBD1 (7 bases). The CDR3 sequence is 16 residues long. V was clipped by 3 bases and J by 2 bases, with 20 bases between them. CDR1 and CDR2 from the germline V gene are GTSNPN and SVGIG (reference sequence). The CDR3 bases are TGTGCCTGGAGAGACAGGGCGAAGGGACTCGCCTACGAGCAGTACTTC. Translating it yields CAWRDRAKGLAYEQYF.

The chain has TRBV7-8 and TRBJ2-3, with 10 bases fitting TRBD2. Germline CDR1 reads SGHVS; CDR2 reads FQNEAQ. The V gene end was trimmed by 5 bases and the J gene end by 0 bases; junction bases not matched to a gene: 8. CDR3 size: 17 residues. In nucleotides, the CDR3 is TGTGCCAGCAGCCCCAGAGCGGGGGGGCTGAGCACAGATACGCAGTATTTT. Translation gives CASSPRAGGLSTDTQYF. Full variable domain (remainder filled in from reference TRBV7-8 and TRBJ2-3): GAGVSQSPRYKVAKRGQDVALRCDPISGHVSLFWYQQALGQGPEFLTYFQNEAQLDKSGLPSDRFFAERPEGSVSTLKIQRTQQEDSAVYLCASSPRAGGLSTDTQYFGPGTRLTVL.

The chain couples TRBV6-6 to TRBJ2-1, with 8 nucleotides matching TRBD2. V lost 2 bases to trimming and J lost 4 bases; unmatched junction nucleotides: 7. Germline V gene lookup returns CDR1 MNHNY and CDR2 SVGAGI (reference sequence). The CDR3 is made up of 16 amino acids. The DNA of the CDR3 is TGTGCCAGCAGTTACGGGGCGGGACTAGAGTACAATGAGCAGTTCTTC. It encodes CASSYGAGLEYNEQFF.

In the case of this clone: An end of the junction differs from the germline gene, which may be a read error. The chain links TRBV28 to TRBJ2-3, with D tentatively TRBD2 (5 bases). Germline-derived CDR1 and CDR2 are MDHEN and SYDVKM. CDR3 size: 17 residues. The CDR3 sequence is CTSSFQGRRPYTDTQYF. The CDR3 DNA follows: TGTACCAGCAGTTTCCAAGGGAGACGTCCATACACAGATACGCAGTATTTT.

The chain uses TRBV5-1 and TRBJ2-3, with 11 bases matching TRBD1. Trimming removed 4 bases from V and 6 bases from J; junction bases left unmatched: 7. CDR1 and CDR2 from the germline V gene are SGHRS and YFSETQ. The CDR3 sequence is 15 residues long. The CDR3 DNA reads TGCGCCAGCAGCGGGCGGGACAGGGGGTCCGATACGCAGTATTTT. This sequence encodes CASSGRDRGSDTQYF.

The rearrangement links TRBV14 to TRBJ2-7, with TRBD1 as a possible D gene (5 bases). The CDR3 totals 15 residues. In germline, CDR1 is SGHDN, CDR2 FVKESK. V lost 0 bases, J lost 3 bases, and 12 bases lay in between. In DNA form, the CDR3 reads TGTGCCAGCAGCCAAGAGAAGCTAGGGGTCTACGAGCAGTACTTC. This encodes CASSQEKLGVYEQYF.

The CDR3 DNA is TGTGCCAGTAGTATCCAGGGGATTAGCGAAGAGACCCAGTACTTC. Translating gives CASSIQGISEETQYF. V and J are TRBV19 and TRBJ2-5; tentative D call: TRBD1 (6 bases). The CDR3 totals 15 residues. Per germline, CDR1 LNHDA and CDR2 SQIVND (reference sequence). The V gene lost 3 bases and the J gene lost 3 bases, with 14 bases spanning the gap. Full variable domain (outside the CDR3, taken from reference TRBV19 and TRBJ2-5): DGGITQSPKYLFRKEGQNVTLSCEQNLNHDAMYWYRQDPGQGLRLIYYSQIVNDFQKGDIAEGYSVSREKKESFPLTVTSAQKNPTAFYLCASSIQGISEETQYFGPGTRLLVL.

The chain uses TRBV7-2 and TRBJ1-1; D unresolved. This CDR3 comprises 14 residues. The V gene lost 6 bases and the J gene lost 1 base, with 12 bases spanning the gap. Germline-derived CDR1 and CDR2 are SGHTA and FQGNSA. The CDR3 spells CASRPPTGNTEAFF. The CDR3 DNA sequence: TGTGCCAGCAGACCACCGACGGGGAACACTGAAGCTTTCTTT.

This rearrangement joins TRBV19 to TRBJ2-7; D might be TRBD1 (5 bases). The V end was cut by 6 bases, the J end by 4 bases, with 13 bases between. Per the germline V gene, CDR1 is LNHDA and CDR2 is SQIVND (reference sequence). The CDR3 sequence is 13 residues long. The CDR3 DNA follows: TGTGCCAGTAGCGTGACAGCCCTTTACGAGCAGTACTTC. Protein: CASSVTALYEQYF.

The genes are TRBV6-1 and TRBJ1-2; 8 positions agree with TRBD1. The ends lost 6 bases at V and 5 bases at J; junction bases unmatched: 8. Per germline, CDR1 MNHNS and CDR2 SASEGT. The CDR3 runs 14 residues. CDR3 sequence reads: CASRASGQAYGYTF. CDR3 coding DNA: TGTGCCAGCAGAGCCTCGGGACAGGCATATGGCTACACCTTC.

This chain joins TRBV2 and TRBJ2-7; weak D call: TRBD1 (6 bases). Trimming stripped 7 bases from V and 4 bases from J, with 20 bases between. The CDR3 is 15 amino acids. Germline V lookup: CDR1 SNHLY, CDR2 FYNNEI. Written as DNA, the CDR3 is TGTGCCAGCAATCCCAGAGGTGGGACAACGTACGAGCAGTACTTC. It translates to CASNPRGGTTYEQYF.

The V and J genes are TRBV5-1 and TRBJ1-1, with TRBD1 identical over 10 bases. CDR1 SGHRS and CDR2 YFSETQ come from the germline V gene. CDR3 size: 15 residues. V lost 4 bases, J lost 5 bases, and 8 bases stayed unmatched. As DNA, the CDR3 is TGCGCCAGCAGCCCGGGACAGGGGAGTCGGACTGAAGCTTTCTTT. Amino acid sequence: CASSPGQGSRTEAFF.

This chain joins TRBV19 and TRBJ1-3, with D hard to call. Trimming removed 6 bases at V and 2 bases at J, with 14 bases between. Germline V lookup: CDR1 LNHDA, CDR2 SQIVND (reference sequence). The CDR3 extends over 15 amino acids. The CDR3 coding sequence is TGTGCCAGTAGCACGGACTTCATCCCTGGAAACACCATATATTTT. This codes for CASSTDFIPGNTIYF.

This clone was counted a single time. The V gene is TRBV29-1, the J gene TRBJ1-1, with 10 positions matching TRBD1. V shed 6 bases and J 7 bases; nucleotides not matched to a gene: 11. In germline, CDR1 is SQVTM, CDR2 ANQGSEA. This CDR3 region has 14 residues. CDR3 sequence reads: CSVSGTGETFEAFF. In DNA form, the CDR3 reads TGCAGCGTCTCCGGGACAGGGGAAACATTTGAAGCTTTCTTT.

The chain is built from TRBV7-6 and TRBJ2-7; a possible D gene is TRBD2 (6 bases). CDR1 and CDR2 from the germline V gene are SGHVS and FNYEAQ. The CDR3 loop spans 12 amino acids. Trimming cost V 11 bases and J 2 bases, with 13 bases left between them. CDR3 sequence: CASGGTPYEQYF. CDR3 nucleotide sequence: TGTGCCTCCGGCGGGACTCCCTACGAGCAGTACTTC.

The chain couples TRBV27 to TRBJ2-1, with TRBD2 identical over 11 bases. Looked up from germline, CDR1 is MNHEY and CDR2 is SMNVEV (reference sequence). The CDR3 sequence is 15 residues long. Unmatched junction bases numbered 4, after V lost 5 bases and J lost 4 bases. The CDR3 sequence is CASSRPSGGYNEQFF. The CDR3 nucleotides read TGTGCCAGCAGTCGCCCTAGCGGGGGGTACAATGAGCAGTTCTTC.

The chain carries TRBV7-6 and TRBJ2-5; possible D gene TRBD1, 6 bases. There are 15 residues in the CDR3. Germline values: CDR1 SGHVS, CDR2 FNYEAQ. The ends were cut back, 0 bases at V and 1 base at J, with 9 bases in the middle. This CDR3 reads CASSLAGQPQETQYF. The CDR3 DNA reads as TGTGCCAGCAGCTTAGCAGGACAGCCCCAAGAGACCCAGTACTTC.

CDR3: CASSRQSDYEQYF. In DNA form, the CDR3 reads TGTGCCAGTAGTCGACAGAGTGACTACGAGCAGTACTTC. The J gene is TRBJ2-7, the V gene TRBV19; D perhaps matches TRBD1 (5 bases). Germline CDR1 reads LNHDA; CDR2 reads SQIVND (reference sequence). The CDR3 runs 13 residues. V lost 5 bases and J 3 bases, leaving 11 bases between the germline ends.

The chain links TRBV28 to TRBJ1-2; 8 bases fit TRBD1. V lost 5 bases and J lost 2; bases outside the gene matches: 13. In germline, CDR1 is MDHEN, CDR2 SYDVKM. CDR3 length: 17 residues. In nucleotides, the CDR3 is TGTGCCAGCAGTCCCCCCGGAGCCAGGGGGCGCAACTATGGCTACACCTTC. This encodes CASSPPGARGRNYGYTF.

Points on this clone: An end of the junction does not agree with germline; a read error may underlie this. J is TRBJ1-1 and V is TRBV7-9, with 9 bases identical to TRBD1. The CDR3 is made up of 15 amino acids. The germline gives CDR1 SEHNR, CDR2 FQNEAQ (reference sequence). The CDR3 reads CASSSQQGANSEAFF. The CDR3 DNA is TGTGCCAGCAGCTCCCAACAGGGGGCGAACTCTGAAGCTTTCTTT.